These 24 T cell receptor beta chains were sequenced from one sample in a study of CD8 T cells in Susac syndrome. Random-hexamer reverse transcription was applied to about 0.45 to 1 ug RNA. TCRdb re-analysed the immunoSEQ multiplex PCR reads in MiXCR, keeping a single row per CDR3 protein. The sample yields approximately 80,000 distinct CDR3 sequences, approximately 95% seen once. Input material: CD8+ T cells from PBMCs. These receptors all stem from a human donor with Susac syndrome.

CDR3 residues: CASSLTGQWETQYF. The CDR3 DNA reads TGTGCCAGCAGTCTGACAGGGCAATGGGAGACCCAGTACTTC. V usage is TRBV12-3 or TRBV12-4 and J usage is TRBJ2-5; 7 nucleotides line up with TRBD1. The V and J ends lost 5 bases and 5 bases, in that order; junction bases with no gene match: 8. CDR3 length: 14 amino acids.

This clonotype was observed once. The chain recombines TRBV9 with TRBJ2-1; 8 bases agree with TRBD2. Trimming removed 3 bases from V and 7 bases from J; junction bases left unmatched: 6. Germline lookup yields CDR1 SGDLS and CDR2 YYNGEE. This CDR3 comprises 14 residues. CDR3 region: CASSEAGGMNEQFF. In DNA, the CDR3 is TGTGCCAGCAGCGAGGCGGGGGGAATGAATGAGCAGTTCTTC.

The chain recombines TRBV3-1 with TRBJ1-1; D might be TRBD1 (5 bases). The CDR3 runs 15 residues. CDR1 is LGHDT, CDR2 YNNKEL, per germline (reference sequence). The V and J ends lost 1 base and 1 base respectively, with 10 bases between them. The CDR3 loop is CASSQGKGQNTEAFF. The CDR3 bases are TGTGCCAGCAGCCAAGGGAAGGGGCAGAACACTGAAGCTTTCTTT.

As to this clonotype: Sequence at one end of the junction differs from germline and may be a read error. The chain uses TRBV5-6 and TRBJ1-4; possible D gene TRBD1, 5 bases. Germline CDR1 reads SGHDT; CDR2 reads YYEEEE. The CDR3 covers 13 residues. The CDR3 nucleotides are TGTGCCAGCAGCCCTCTGGGGGACCCTGCCAAGATTTTT. Translating it yields CASSPLGDPAKIF.

This clonotype was seen once. The J gene is TRBJ2-7, the V gene TRBV5-1; D is possibly TRBD1 (6 bases). The CDR3 has 14 amino acids. The germline V gene encodes CDR1 SGHRS and CDR2 YFSETQ. V was pared by 0 bases and J by 5 bases, with 12 bases between. The CDR3 DNA reads TGCGCCAGCAGCTTGGAAGGGGGAAGGCACGAGCAGTACTTC. Translated: CASSLEGGRHEQYF.

This CDR3 is CASSVGGRGQPQHF. DNA of the CDR3: TGTGCCAGCAGCGTCGGCGGGAGAGGACAGCCCCAGCATTTT. The chain uses TRBV9 and TRBJ1-5; D remains ambiguous. This CDR3 has 14 amino acids. Trimming stripped 2 bases from V and 7 bases from J, with 13 bases between. From germline, CDR1 is SGDLS and CDR2 YYNGEE.

J is TRBJ2-4 and V is TRBV20-1; TRBD1 aligns across 7 bases. This CDR3 is 14 amino acids long. Germline V gene lookup returns CDR1 DFQATT and CDR2 SNEGSKA (reference sequence). Trimming removed 6 bases from V and 8 bases from J; junction bases left unmatched: 13. The CDR3 region has the DNA TGCAGTGCCTATACAGGGGCCTCTTGGGACATTCAGTACTTC. Its protein is CSAYTGASWDIQYF.

The chain uses TRBV27 and TRBJ2-5; 9 nucleotides line up with TRBD2. From germline, CDR1 is MNHEY and CDR2 SMNVEV (reference sequence). V gave up 0 bases and J gave up 5 bases; unmatched junction bases: 7. CDR3 length: 16 residues. The CDR3 loop reads CASSLSLAGGPETQYF. Here the CDR3 DNA reads TGTGCCAGCAGTTTATCTCTCGCGGGGGGGCCTGAGACCCAGTACTTC.

This chain joins TRBV20-1 and TRBJ2-7, with D tentatively TRBD2 (5 bases). Germline V gene sequence: CDR1 DFQATT, CDR2 SNEGSKA (reference sequence). V lost 5 bases to trimming and J lost 0 bases, with 14 bases between them. The CDR3 is 14 residues long. CDR3 nucleotides: TGCAGTGCTCGACCGACGGGAAGCTCCTACGAGCAGTACTTC. Residues: CSARPTGSSYEQYF.

This sequence joins TRBV10-3 and TRBJ2-1, with TRBD2 identical over 7 bases. This CDR3 region has 15 residues. Germline V lookup: CDR1 ENHRY, CDR2 SYGVKD. Trimming took 2 bases from V and 6 from J; bases not matched to a gene: 7. The CDR3 nucleotides read TGTGCCATCAGTGAGGCGGGGGAAGTAGGCAATGAGCAGTTCTTC. Translation gives CAISEAGEVGNEQFF.

This chain uses TRBV29-1 with TRBJ2-7; 7 positions agree with TRBD1. The CDR3 is made up of 11 amino acids. The germline V gene encodes CDR1 SQVTM and CDR2 ANQGSEA. The V gene end was trimmed by 8 bases and the J gene end by 3 bases; junction bases not matched to a gene: 4. CDR3 amino acids: CSSWTGYEQYF. CDR3 DNA sequence: TGCAGCTCTTGGACAGGCTACGAGCAGTACTTC.

The gene calls are TRBV27 and TRBJ2-3; TRBD2 agrees at 11 bases. J gave up 3 bases and V 4 bases, and 6 bases lay outside the gene matches. From germline, CDR1 is MNHEY and CDR2 SMNVEV (reference sequence). The CDR3 consists of 16 residues. The CDR3 sequence: CASSSLRLAGTDTQYF. The CDR3 DNA is TGTGCCAGCAGTTCACTCCGACTAGCGGGAACAGATACGCAGTATTTT.

The chain links TRBV9 to TRBJ2-7; D is unresolved. This CDR3 is built from 14 residues. Germline-derived CDR1 and CDR2 are SGDLS and YYNGEE. The ends were cut back, 0 bases at V and 2 bases at J, with 9 bases in the middle. The chain's CDR3 is CASSVDGKAYEQYF. DNA of the CDR3: TGTGCCAGCAGCGTAGACGGCAAAGCCTACGAGCAGTACTTC.

This clonotype was observed once. The chain has TRBV6-5 and TRBJ1-6; no definite D call. Trimming removed 2 bases at V and 6 bases at J, with 8 bases between. Germline assignment: CDR1 MNHEY and CDR2 SVGAGI. This CDR3 has 14 residues. The CDR3 loop reads CASSYADLNSPLHF. In DNA, the CDR3 is TGTGCCAGCAGTTACGCGGATCTTAATTCACCCCTCCACTTT.

The chain has TRBV9 and TRBJ1-1; a possible D gene is TRBD1 (5 bases). Deletions cut 0 bases from V and 5 bases from J, with 11 bases between. The CDR3 contains 14 residues. CDR1 is SGDLS, CDR2 YYNGEE, per germline. CDR3 protein: CASSVGDRATEAFF. Here the CDR3 DNA reads TGTGCCAGCAGCGTAGGGGACCGAGCGACTGAAGCTTTCTTT.

The J gene is TRBJ1-1, the V gene TRBV11-2; D is ambiguous. Trimming pared 0 bases from V and 2 bases from J, leaving 4 bases between. Germline lookup yields CDR1 SGHAT and CDR2 FQNNGV. CDR3 length: 13 residues. Written as DNA, the CDR3 is TGTGCCAGCAGCTTAGATCCCAACACTGAAGCTTTCTTT. It yields the protein CASSLDPNTEAFF.

The chain carries TRBV7-8 and TRBJ2-5, with D possibly being TRBD1 (5 bases). The CDR3 is 16 amino acids. V was clipped by 1 base and J by 0 bases, with 12 bases between them. Germline-derived CDR1 and CDR2 are SGHVS and FQNEAQ. CDR3 residues: CASSLGARGHQETQYF. CDR3 nucleotide sequence: TGTGCCAGCAGCTTAGGAGCTAGGGGCCACCAAGAGACCCAGTACTTC.

V and J are TRBV21-1 and TRBJ1-2. TRBV21-1 is listed as a pseudogene. CDR3 length equals 15 residues. The CDR3 DNA reads TGTGCCGACGAGTATCGAGTGGCCTTTTGCTATGGCTACACCTTC. As protein: CADEYRVAFCYGYTF.

This sequence joins TRBV6-2 or TRBV6-3 and TRBJ2-4; D perhaps matches TRBD1 (5 bases). Trimming took off 7 bases at V and 3 bases at J, with 7 bases between the two ends. Germline-derived CDR1 and CDR2 are MNHEY and SVGEGT. The CDR3 covers 12 residues. Written as DNA, the CDR3 is TGTGCCAGCAATGACAGCAAAAACATTCAGTACTTC. Its protein is CASNDSKNIQYF.

V and J are TRBV5-1 and TRBJ2-7, with D perhaps matching TRBD2 (5 bases). The V end lost 0 bases, the J end lost 7 bases, and 20 bases lay between the germline ends. The CDR3 is 16 residues long. Germline CDR1 SGHRS, CDR2 YFSETQ. CDR3: CASSLGDFPRRWEQYF. The CDR3 DNA sequence: TGCGCCAGCAGCTTGGGCGACTTCCCCAGGAGGTGGGAGCAGTACTTC.

The chain combines TRBV4-1 with TRBJ2-7, with D maybe TRBD1 (6 bases). The V end was cut by 3 bases, the J end by 0 bases, with 12 bases between. There are 15 residues in the CDR3. The germline V gene has CDR1 MGHRA and CDR2 YSYEKL. The CDR3 loop reads CASSHGQGSSYEQYF. In DNA, the CDR3 is TGCGCCAGCAGCCATGGGCAGGGGAGCTCCTACGAGCAGTACTTC.

Only one count was recorded for this clonotype. The rearrangement uses TRBV7-9 and TRBJ2-5, with a possible D match to TRBD1 (5 bases). Trimming stripped 2 bases from V and 4 bases from J, with 14 bases between. CDR3 length: 15 amino acids. Germline CDR1 reads SEHNR; CDR2 reads FQNEAQ (reference sequence). Here the CDR3 reads CASSLTQVRGETQYF. Written as DNA, the CDR3 is TGTGCCAGCAGCTTAACACAGGTTCGTGGAGAGACCCAGTACTTC. Together with reference TRBV7-9 and TRBJ2-5, the CDR3 gives the full variable domain: DTGVSQNPRHKITKRGQNVTFRCDPISEHNRLYWYRQTLGQGPEFLTYFQNEAQLEKSRLLSDRFSAERPKGSFSTLEIQRTEQGDSAMYLCASSLTQVRGETQYFGPGTRLLVL.

The chain carries TRBV6-6 and TRBJ1-2, with 9 bases fitting TRBD1. This CDR3 has 15 residues. From germline, CDR1 is MNHNY and CDR2 SVGAGI (reference sequence). Trimming removed 2 bases from V and 6 bases from J; junction bases left unmatched: 7. Written as DNA, the CDR3 is TGTGCCAGCAGTTACCTCCGGACAGGGGAGGATGGCTACACCTTC. It encodes CASSYLRTGEDGYTF.

This clonotype was seen just once. CDR3 DNA sequence: TGCGCCAGCAGCCCACGGGCCGGGAACTCCTACGAGCAGTACTTC. Translating gives CASSPRAGNSYEQYF. The chain couples TRBV5-1 to TRBJ2-7; tentative D call: TRBD2 (5 bases). Trimming pared 4 bases from V and 0 bases from J, leaving 14 bases between. The CDR3 is made up of 15 amino acids. The germline V gene encodes CDR1 SGHRS and CDR2 YFSETQ.